These T cell receptor beta chains were read from a single sample in a study of cytomegalovirus exposure and HLA in healthy donors. TCRdb keeps only in-frame clones here, not all; method: immunoSEQ multiplex PCR. The sample carries about 150,000 clones, 79% recorded once. Input material: PBMCs. The receptors derive from a human donor in good health. Both conserved end residues are part of each CDR3. The D gene is left open where the match is weak. The size of a clone is reported for some rows only, either as once, few or many, or as a class for expanded clones.

CDR3 length	D gene	J gene	clone size	V gene	CDR3 protein	CDR3 DNA
13	NA	TRBJ1-1	once	TRBV30	CAWTSGGNTEAFF	TGTGCCTGGACTAGTGGAGGGAACACTGAAGCTTTCTTT
15	NA	TRBJ1-1	NA	TRBV4-1	CASSHKQRQNTEAFF	TGCGCCAGCAGCCACAAACAGAGACAGAACACTGAAGCTTTCTTT
17	NA	TRBJ2-7	NA	TRBV5-1	CASSPTGTRGEPYEQYF	TGCGCCAGCAGTCCTACCGGGACAAGAGGCGAACCCTACGAGCAGTACTTC
15	TRBD1	TRBJ1-2	NA	TRBV28	CASSLPGQGTYGYTF	TGTGCCAGCAGTTTGCCGGGACAGGGAACCTATGGCTACACCTTC
14	NA	TRBJ1-1	NA	TRBV15	CATSIRGRPHATFF	TGTGCCACCAGCATAAGAGGTCGGCCCCACGCGACTTTCTTT
14	NA	TRBJ1-4	NA	TRBV5-6	CASSSRRVGEKLFF	TGTGCCAGCAGCTCGCGCAGGGTGGGAGAAAAACTGTTTTTT
15	NA	TRBJ1-5	few	TRBV28	CASRGQLVSNQPQHF	TGTGCCAGCAGGGGGCAGTTGGTTAGCAATCAGCCCCAGCATTTT
16	TRBD2	TRBJ2-1	NA	TRBV28	CASRTLAGVFYNEQFF	TGTGCCAGCAGAACACTAGCGGGAGTTTTCTACAATGAGCAGTTCTTC
14	NA	TRBJ1-1	NA	TRBV5-1	CASSRTLADTEAFF	TGCGCCAGCAGCCGGACTCTTGCGGACACTGAAGCTTTCTTT
14	TRBD1	TRBJ2-7	NA	TRBV10-2	CASRLRDRAHEQYF	TGCGCCAGCAGACTAAGGGACAGGGCCCACGAGCAGTACTTC
15	NA	TRBJ1-1	NA	TRBV2	CASSEAGGGGTEAFF	TGTGCCAGCAGTGAAGCTGGCGGGGGTGGCACTGAAGCTTTCTTT
15	NA	TRBJ2-7	once	TRBV15	CATSRDQDYDYEQYF	TGTGCCACCAGCAGAGATCAGGATTACGACTACGAGCAGTACTTC
22	TRBD1	TRBJ2-3	NA	TRBV27	CASSLSPLSKTPGQGRTDTQYF	TGTGCCAGCAGTTTATCTCCCCTCTCGAAAACACCGGGACAGGGGCGCACAGATACGCAGTATTTT
12	NA	TRBJ2-1	NA	TRBV18	CASSPGAGEQFF	TGTGCCAGCTCACCGGGGGCAGGTGAGCAGTTCTTC
16	NA	TRBJ1-2	NA	TRBV11-1	CASSPWTETANYGYTF	TGTGCCAGCAGCCCCTGGACAGAAACGGCTAACTATGGCTACACCTTC
16	TRBD1	TRBJ1-5	NA	TRBV27	CASSSATGGRDQPQHF	TGTGCCAGCAGTTCTGCGACAGGGGGACGAGATCAGCCCCAGCATTTT
19	TRBD1	TRBJ2-7	few	TRBV7-6	CASSFVVGGQVWHHYEQYF	TGTGCCAGCAGCTTCGTTGTCGGGGGACAGGTTTGGCATCACTACGAGCAGTACTTC
13	NA	TRBJ2-7	few	TRBV5-1	CASSSTPEDEQYF	TGCGCCAGCAGCTCTACTCCCGAGGACGAGCAGTACTTC
16	TRBD1	TRBJ2-5	NA	TRBV4-1	CASSQQGQGARETQYF	TGCGCCAGCAGCCAACAGGGACAGGGGGCTCGAGAGACCCAGTACTTC
16	NA	TRBJ2-5	NA	TRBV4-1	CASSLDRGHVGETQYF	TGCGCCAGCAGCCTAGACCGGGGACACGTTGGGGAGACCCAGTACTTC
17	NA	TRBJ1-3	NA	TRBV4-1	CASSHGFGHYRRNTIYF	TGCGCCAGCAGCCATGGTTTCGGGCACTACAGGAGAAACACCATATATTTT
15	NA	TRBJ1-2	NA	TRBV5-4	CASSLGSAANYGYTF	TGTGCCAGCAGCTTGGGGTCTGCGGCTAACTATGGCTACACCTTC
12	NA	TRBJ1-2	NA	TRBV7-2	CASSPNNYGYTF	TGTGCCAGCAGCCCTAACAACTATGGCTACACCTTC
17	TRBD1	TRBJ1-2	NA	TRBV6-1	CASSGRPTGTGYYGYTF	TGTGCCAGCAGTGGTAGGCCCACCGGGACAGGTTACTATGGCTACACCTTC
14	NA	TRBJ2-7	NA	TRBV19	CASSMGGATYEQYF	TGTGCCAGTAGTATGGGGGGGGCCACCTACGAGCAGTACTTC
15	TRBD2	TRBJ2-1	NA	TRBV5-1	CASSFVTSRNNEQFF	TGCGCCAGCAGCTTCGTGACTAGCCGGAACAATGAGCAGTTCTTC
13	NA	TRBJ1-4	NA	TRBV29-1	CSAQGREDEKLFF	TGCAGCGCTCAAGGGAGGGAAGATGAAAAACTGTTTTTT
14	TRBD1	TRBJ1-2	NA	TRBV5-4	CASSPGQNLYGYTF	TGTGCCAGCAGCCCGGGACAGAACTTATATGGCTACACCTTC
13	NA	TRBJ1-1	NA	TRBV30	CAWAGGRDTEAFF	TGTGCCTGGGCAGGAGGCAGAGACACTGAAGCTTTCTTT